These 24 T cell receptor beta chains share one sample of origin, sequenced in a study of T cells in Graves' hyperthyroidism and ophthalmopathy. The CDR3 regions of TCR beta were amplified from RNA transcripts. Using the HTBI primer set, a first-round RT-PCR was run on the TCR CDR3. A single record per CDR3 protein comes from TCRdb applying MiXCR to the multiplex PCR reads. The repertoire holds over 450,000 distinct CDR3 sequences, with about 15% as singletons. The sample taken for sequencing was blood. Receptors were obtained from a woman under 30 with Graves' ophthalmopathy.

This clonotype appeared many times. V usage is TRBV18 and J usage is TRBJ1-2; D might be TRBD1 (6 bases). CDR1 and CDR2 (germline): KGHSH, LQKENI. CDR3 size: 13 residues. Trimming left V 2 bases short and J 6 bases short, with 10 bases between. CDR3 amino acids: CASSPKGGDGYTF. Here the CDR3 DNA reads TGTGCCAGCTCACCAAAGGGGGGAGATGGCTACACCTTC. The full variable domain, completed using reference TRBV18 and TRBJ1-2, is NAGVMQNPRHLVRRRGQEARLRCSPMKGHSHVYWYRQLPEEGLKFMVYLQKENIIDESGMPKERFSAEFPKEGPSILRIQQVVRGDSAAYFCASSPKGGDGYTFGSGTRLTVV.

The chain combines TRBV6-2 or TRBV6-3 with TRBJ1-2; tentative D call: TRBD1 (5 bases). The ends were cut back, 0 bases at V and 7 bases at J, with 12 bases in the middle. The CDR3 runs 14 residues. The germline V gene has CDR1 MNHEY and CDR2 SVGEGT. The CDR3 reads CASSYSEGPLGYTF. The CDR3 DNA is TGTGCCAGCAGTTACTCAGAGGGGCCTCTTGGCTACACCTTC.

This clonotype was counted ten times or more. The chain combines TRBV3-1 with TRBJ2-7; 7 positions match TRBD2. This CDR3 is 15 amino acids long. The V gene's germline CDR1 is LGHDT and CDR2 YNNKEL (reference sequence). The V gene end was trimmed by 4 bases and the J gene end by 4 bases; junction bases not matched to a gene: 10. The CDR3 DNA sequence: TGTGCCAGCAGCCCTTCGGGACTACAAAAATACGAGCAGTACTTC. Translation: CASSPSGLQKYEQYF.

Here the CDR3 DNA reads TGCGCCAGCACCCTCCGGACAGGGGATTCACCCCTCCACTTT. Residues: CASTLRTGDSPLHF. The chain recombines TRBV5-1 with TRBJ1-6; 9 bases map to TRBD1. The ends lost 6 bases at V and 8 bases at J; junction bases unmatched: 6. From germline, CDR1 is SGHRS and CDR2 YFSETQ. CDR3 size: 14 residues.

This chain uses TRBV29-1 with TRBJ1-2; TRBD1 matches at 7 bases. The CDR3 loop spans 13 amino acids. J lost 3 bases, V lost 4 bases, and 5 bases had no gene match. The germline gives CDR1 SQVTM, CDR2 ANQGSEA. The DNA for the CDR3 is TGCAGCGTTGTCCAGGGGGGCTACTATGGCTACACCTTC. This codes for CSVVQGGYYGYTF.

This chain connects TRBV19 to TRBJ2-1, with 9 bases fitting TRBD2. The germline gives CDR1 LNHDA, CDR2 SQIVND (reference sequence). The CDR3 runs to 16 residues. Germline trimming cut 3 bases from V and 7 bases from J; bases unmatched to any gene: 10. The CDR3 DNA reads TGTGCCAGTAGTATCTCAGCGGGGGGACCTCTTAATGAGCAGTTCTTC. Translated: CASSISAGGPLNEQFF.

This clonotype was seen repeatedly, ten times or more. The chain carries TRBV10-3 and TRBJ2-1; D uncertain. Germline assignment: CDR1 ENHRY and CDR2 SYGVKD. There are 15 residues in the CDR3. Deletions cut 0 bases from V and 7 bases from J, with 13 bases between. CDR3 nucleotide sequence: TGTGCCATCAGTGAGTCCTCGAGCTATGGGAATGAGCAGTTCTTC. The encoded protein is CAISESSSYGNEQFF.

This clonotype has a handful of counts. V is TRBV30 and J is TRBJ2-7, with TRBD1 identical over 7 bases. The CDR3 is 14 amino acids. Germline V gene lookup returns CDR1 GTSNPN and CDR2 SVGIG (reference sequence). Trimming at V came to 7 bases and at J to 4 bases, leaving 13 bases not matched to a gene. CDR3 sequence (DNA): TGTGCCTTATGCCTACGGACAGGCTTTTACGAGCAGTACTTC. It translates to CALCLRTGFYEQYF.

This clonotype was counted only a few times. Here the CDR3 reads CASSLGPGPGGGELFF. Written as DNA, the CDR3 is TGTGCCAGCAGCTTAGGGCCGGGTCCCGGGGGCGGGGAGCTGTTTTTT. The chain has TRBV7-2 and TRBJ2-2; tentative D call: TRBD2 (6 bases). The CDR3 extends over 16 amino acids. CDR1 is SGHTA, CDR2 FQGNSA, per germline. The V and J ends lost 1 base and 7 bases respectively, with 16 bases between them.

This clonotype was detected a few times. The junction differs from germline at one of its ends, possibly a read error. In nucleotides, the CDR3 is TGCAGTACTAGAGATCCTCCAGGGCGAAACTACGAGCAGTACTTC. Amino acid sequence: CSTRDPPGRNYEQYF. V and J are TRBV20-1 and TRBJ2-7; TRBD1 or TRBD2 may be the D gene (5 bases each). Germline values: CDR1 DFQATT, CDR2 SNEGSKA (reference sequence). This CDR3 comprises 15 residues.

This clonotype was observed a few times. The gene calls are TRBV19 and TRBJ1-2, with D maybe TRBD1 (6 bases). CDR1 LNHDA and CDR2 SQIVND come from the germline V gene (reference sequence). There are 12 residues in the CDR3. V lost 7 bases, J lost 7 bases, and 13 bases lay in between. The chain's CDR3 is CASTGTFSGYTF. In DNA, the CDR3 is TGTGCCAGTACCGGGACATTTAGTGGCTACACCTTC.

Comments on this clonotype: A much larger clone is a single base away; this may be a read error. The chain uses TRBV7-3 and TRBJ2-1, with 9 bases aligning to TRBD2. The CDR3 extends over 14 amino acids. V lost 11 bases, J lost 4 bases, and 9 bases stayed unmatched. Germline loops: CDR1 SGHTA, CDR2 FQGTGA. The CDR3 region has the DNA TGTGCCGGCATGCTAGCGGGAAGGTACAATGAGCAGTTCTTC. It yields the protein CAGMLAGRYNEQFF.

This clonotype was counted ten times or more. The CDR3 protein is CASSQDPWASGRADTQYF. CDR3 nucleotides: TGCGCCAGCAGCCAAGACCCTTGGGCGAGCGGGAGGGCAGATACGCAGTATTTT. The chain couples TRBV4-3 to TRBJ2-3; 10 nucleotides match TRBD2. With V trimmed by 0 bases and J by 4 bases, 10 bases remained unmatched. Germline V gene lookup returns CDR1 LGHNA and CDR2 YSLEER. This CDR3 is 18 amino acids long.

This clonotype was found a few times. The chain carries TRBV19 and TRBJ2-2; the D is unclear. Germline values: CDR1 LNHDA, CDR2 SQIVND (reference sequence). There are 13 residues in the CDR3. The ends were cut back, 7 bases at V and 0 bases at J, with 6 bases in the middle. CDR3 coding DNA: TGTGCCAGTAAGCAGGCGAACACCGGGGAGCTGTTTTTT. Protein: CASKQANTGELFF.

This clonotype was counted at least ten times. This chain joins TRBV6-1 and TRBJ2-5; tentatively, D is TRBD2 (5 bases). Per germline, CDR1 MNHNS and CDR2 SASEGT. V was pared by 9 bases and J by 4 bases, with 9 bases between. This CDR3 is 11 amino acids long. The CDR3 protein is CASSGGETQYF. CDR3 bases: TGTGCCAGTTCAGGAGGAGAGACCCAGTACTTC.

This clonotype has just a few counts. This chain links TRBV15 with TRBJ2-1, with a tentative D call TRBD2 (6 bases). The CDR3 spans 15 residues. V shed 0 bases and J shed 8 bases, with 14 bases lying between them. Germline assignment: CDR1 LNHNV and CDR2 YYDKDF (reference sequence). DNA of the CDR3: TGTGCCACCAGCAGAGAGGCGGGACCGGCGGATGAGCAGTTCTTC. It is translated as CATSREAGPADEQFF.

This clonotype was seen many times. The chain carries TRBV28 and TRBJ2-7; perhaps D is TRBD1 or TRBD2 (5 bases each). V gave up 3 bases and J gave up 1 base, with 16 bases separating them. Germline CDR1 and CDR2: MDHEN and SYDVKM. CDR3 length equals 16 residues. The CDR3 here is CASSFSGTMTSYEQYF. CDR3 DNA: TGTGCCAGCAGTTTCTCCGGGACCATGACTTCCTACGAGCAGTACTTC.

This clonotype was detected ten times or more. The CDR3 nucleotides are TGTGCCAGCAGCTCACCAAGGCAGGGCTATGGCTACACCTTC. Translating gives CASSSPRQGYGYTF. The rearrangement uses TRBV11-2 and TRBJ1-2; D perhaps matches TRBD1 (5 bases). Trimming stripped 4 bases from V and 4 bases from J, with 13 bases between. Germline V gene data show CDR1 as SGHAT and CDR2 as FQNNGV. CDR3 size: 14 residues.

Ten or more counts support this clonotype. The chain uses TRBV29-1 and TRBJ1-1, with unresolved D. Per the germline V gene, CDR1 is SQVTM and CDR2 is ANQGSEA. This CDR3 contains 13 residues. V lost 7 bases and J lost 1, with 13 bases in between. This CDR3 reads CSATGTSNTEAFF. CDR3 nucleotide sequence: TGCAGCGCGACCGGCACGTCGAACACTGAAGCTTTCTTT.

The gene calls are TRBV2 and TRBJ2-7; D gene uncertain. In germline, CDR1 is SNHLY, CDR2 FYNNEI. CDR3 length: 12 amino acids. Trimming removed 5 bases at V and 3 bases at J, with 8 bases between. CDR3 protein: CASSHSLYEQYF. CDR3 sequence (DNA): TGTGCCAGCAGTCACAGCCTCTACGAGCAGTACTTC.

This clonotype was counted ten times or more. V is TRBV13 and J is TRBJ2-1; the D call may be TRBD1 or TRBD2 (5 bases each). This CDR3 spans 17 amino acids. Trimming shortened V by 1 base and J by 3 bases, and 16 bases separated the two germline ends. Germline V gene lookup returns CDR1 PRHDT and CDR2 FYEKMQ (reference sequence). The CDR3 is CASSLEPGTADYNEQFF. The CDR3, as DNA: TGTGCCAGCAGCTTAGAACCCGGGACGGCCGACTACAATGAGCAGTTCTTC.

This clonotype has a count of ten or more. The chain links TRBV20-1 to TRBJ2-5; the D gene is possibly TRBD1 (6 bases). The germline gives CDR1 DFQATT, CDR2 SNEGSKA (reference sequence). V was trimmed by 3 bases and J by 5 bases, leaving 16 bases between them. The CDR3 sequence is 14 residues long. The CDR3 bases are TGCAGTGCTAGCCTACCTTTGAGGGGGGAGACCCAGTACTTC. Amino acids: CSASLPLRGETQYF.

This clonotype was found a few times. V and J are TRBV27 and TRBJ2-3; possible D gene TRBD2, 6 bases. This CDR3 has 15 residues. Trimming pared 2 bases from V and 0 bases from J, leaving 9 bases between. Germline V gene sequence: CDR1 MNHEY, CDR2 SMNVEV (reference sequence). The CDR3: CASSLNRESTDTQYF. Written as DNA, the CDR3 is TGTGCCAGCAGTTTAAACCGGGAGAGCACAGATACGCAGTATTTT.

There are many counts of this clonotype. V usage is TRBV7-8 and J usage is TRBJ2-7; D not certain. The V and J ends lost 2 bases and 6 bases respectively, with 11 bases between them. This CDR3 contains 13 residues. Per germline, CDR1 SGHVS and CDR2 FQNEAQ. The CDR3 region is CASSLSGHFEQYF. The CDR3 DNA sequence: TGTGCCAGCAGCTTATCTGGGCACTTCGAGCAGTACTTC. Full variable domain (missing parts from reference TRBV7-8 and TRBJ2-7): GAGVSQSPRYKVAKRGQDVALRCDPISGHVSLFWYQQALGQGPEFLTYFQNEAQLDKSGLPSDRFFAERPEGSVSTLKIQRTQQEDSAVYLCASSLSGHFEQYFGPGTRLTVT.